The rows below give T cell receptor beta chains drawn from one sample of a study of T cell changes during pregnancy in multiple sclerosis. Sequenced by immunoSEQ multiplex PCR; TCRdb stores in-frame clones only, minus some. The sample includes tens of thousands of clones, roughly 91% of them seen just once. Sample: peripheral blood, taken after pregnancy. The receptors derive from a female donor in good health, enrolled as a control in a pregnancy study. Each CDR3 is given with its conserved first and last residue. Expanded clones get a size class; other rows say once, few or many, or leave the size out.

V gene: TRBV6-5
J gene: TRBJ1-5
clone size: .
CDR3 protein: CASSYDRGGQPQHF

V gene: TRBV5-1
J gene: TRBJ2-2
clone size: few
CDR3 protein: CASSSSSTFPGELFF

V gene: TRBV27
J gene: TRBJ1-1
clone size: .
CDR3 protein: CASRATGDTEAFF

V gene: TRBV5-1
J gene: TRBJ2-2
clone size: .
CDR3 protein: CASRLGQGWTGELFF

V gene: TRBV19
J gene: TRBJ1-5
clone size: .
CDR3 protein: CASTRTGGSYSNQPQHF

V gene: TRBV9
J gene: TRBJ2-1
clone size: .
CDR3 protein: CASSVGRTPSYNEQFF

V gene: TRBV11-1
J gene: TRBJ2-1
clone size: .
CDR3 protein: CASSSTGTGYNEQFF

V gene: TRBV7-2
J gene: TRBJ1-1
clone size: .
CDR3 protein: CASSLQSQGNTEAFF

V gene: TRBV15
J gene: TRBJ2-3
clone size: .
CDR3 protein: CATSRDPSATTDTQYF

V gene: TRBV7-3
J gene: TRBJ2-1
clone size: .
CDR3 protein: CASSSGSSYNEQFF

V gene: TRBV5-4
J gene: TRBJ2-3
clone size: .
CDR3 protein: CATGTSGLDTQYF

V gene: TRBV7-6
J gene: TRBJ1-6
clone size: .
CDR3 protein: CASSLSGTANSPLHF

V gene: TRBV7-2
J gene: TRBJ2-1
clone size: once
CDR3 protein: CASSFHGERNEQFF

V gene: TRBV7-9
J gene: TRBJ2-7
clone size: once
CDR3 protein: CASSSFPYEQYF

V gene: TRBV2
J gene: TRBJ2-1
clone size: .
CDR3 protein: CASSRLAGFNEQFF

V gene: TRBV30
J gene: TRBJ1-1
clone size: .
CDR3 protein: CAWSTDPAAEAFF

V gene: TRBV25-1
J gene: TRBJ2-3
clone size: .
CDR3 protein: CASSESRGGGTDTQYF

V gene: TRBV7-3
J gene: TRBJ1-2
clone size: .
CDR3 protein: CASSLSGQGAEGYTF

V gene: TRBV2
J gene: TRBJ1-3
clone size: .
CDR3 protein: CASRTGFVENTIYF

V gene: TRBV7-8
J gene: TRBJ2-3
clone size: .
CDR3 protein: CASSLDIRVVTQYF

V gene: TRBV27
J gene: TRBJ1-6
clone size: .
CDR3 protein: CASRTGTLNSPLHF

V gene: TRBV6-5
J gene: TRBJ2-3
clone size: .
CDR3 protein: CASSRQGTQYF